Sequencing of this T cell receptor (beta chain) was carried out in a study of blood T cells in healthy people across ages. Study details: Through template switching, about one barcoded beta molecule was captured per two T cells, as measured in model experiments. Study-wide findings and caveats: Naive CD4+ cell counts and diversity both ran higher in long-lived than in aged donors. Unsorted PBMC input precluded a conclusive naive versus antigen-experienced comparison.

The germline gives CDR1 SGHTA, CDR2 FQGNSA. CDR3 length: 17 residues. The J segment lost 1 base and the V segment lost 5 bases, leaving 11 bases of the junction unmatched. This clonotype was seen only a few times. No antigen is known for it. Combining a sample-barcoded 5' primer with a J-beta primer mix, a second PCR ran for about 7 to 12 cycles. Each sample provided no less than 2.5 million CDR3-containing paired-end reads. Using its own MiXCR run on the 5' RACE reads, TCRdb lists one record per CDR3 protein. The sample records under 1,000,000 distinct CDR3 sequences, 46% being singletons. The TCR comes from a man older than 75 in good health. This chain uses TRBV7-2 with TRBJ2-4; 7 positions agree with TRBD1. The material sequenced was blood. Here the CDR3 DNA reads TGTGCCAGCAGCCTCCGGACAGGCCCTGGGGCCAAAAACATTCAGTACTTC. Translated, it gives CASSLRTGPGAKNIQYF.